These 29 T cell receptor beta chains came from one sample sequenced in a study of CD8+ T cells in alopecia areata (dated by TCRdb to between 2017 and 2018). Libraries were constructed by the immunoSEQ multiplex PCR assay. To provide template for TCR sequencing, every sample had RNA extracted and reverse transcribed into cDNA. Here the immuneACCESS table is served through TCRdb, limited to in-frame sequences with V and J called. Missing clones are a known gap in these copies; in checked studies unresolved V genes cover under half, and the rest lacks a known reason. The sample counts 270,000 or so clones, each observed more than once. Of the sample, roughly 1.2% falls within the top ten clones. Pooled mouse cutaneous lymph node cells were stained for CD4, CD8alpha, NKG2D, NKG2ACE and other markers and were then sorted on a BD Influx. The sample consisted of CD4+ T cells sorted from a lymph node. Receptors were obtained from a C3H/HeJ mouse with alopecia areata. Members of this strain share the MHC haplotype H2-k.

About this clone: Mouse gene names and germline throughout. The read comes to an end 4 residues before the CDR3 does, leaving the germline J gene to fill in the end. V usage is TRBV19 and J usage is TRBJ2-1; perhaps TRBD1 as D (6 bases). V was shortened by 2 bases and J by 3 bases, with 15 bases between the two germline ends. CDR1 and CDR2 (germline): FNHDT, SITEND (reference sequence). The CDR3 runs 16 residues. The sequenced CDR3 bases are TGTGCCAGCAGTATTGACCAGGGGAGGGGCTATGCT. It specifies CASSIDQGRGYA. The whole CDR3 protein is CASSIDQGRGYAEQFF.

Notes on this clone: Gene names denote mouse genes. The read falls 4 residues short of the CDR3 end, and the missing part is taken from the germline J gene. Other DNA sequences within the sample encode an identical CDR3. The V call is TRBV13-1, the J call TRBJ1-4; 7 nucleotides agree with TRBD1. CDR1 and CDR2 (germline): NSHNY, SYGAGN. The CDR3 has 12 amino acids. CDR3 DNA, as far as it was read: TGTGCCAGCAGAACAGGGGCCGAA. Translated: CASRTGAE. The full CDR3 reads CASRTGAERLFF. The variable domain in full, with the rest retrieved from reference TRBV13-1 and TRBJ1-4, is EAAVTQSPRNKVTVTGGNVTLSCRQTNSHNYMYWYRQDTGHGLRLIHYSYGAGNLRIGDVPDGYKATRTTQEDFFLLLELASPSQTSLYFCASRTGAERLFFGHGTKLSVL.

The sample holds many counts of this clone. Each gene name is a mouse one. The sequenced fragment ends 4 residues before the CDR3 boundary, so the rest is inferred from the germline J gene. The chain carries TRBV14 and TRBJ2-1, with D perhaps TRBD1 (5 bases). The CDR3 runs to 15 residues. Per germline, CDR1 SGHDT and CDR2 FRDEAV. Trimming removed 2 bases from V and 1 base from J, with 10 bases in between. The CDR3 DNA, read in part, is TGTGCCAGCAGTTTGGGTGACAGCAACTATGCT. This sequence encodes CASSLGDSNYA. The full CDR3 protein reads CASSLGDSNYAEQFF.

A word on this clone: The genes are named according to mouse. The CDR3 extends 4 residues past the end of the read, so its final part is completed from the germline J gene. The chain is built from TRBV31 and TRBJ2-4, with TRBD2 matching over 11 bases. The germline V gene encodes CDR1 GKSSPN and CDR2 SITVG. The CDR3 is made up of 16 amino acids. V shed 1 base and J 0 bases; nucleotides not matched to a gene: 3. CDR3 DNA (partial): TGTGCCTGGAGTCCCGGGACTGGGGGTAGTCAAAAC. Amino acids: CAWSPGTGGSQN. The whole CDR3 sequence is CAWSPGTGGSQNTLYF.

Regarding this clone: Gene names are the mouse ones. The read gets to within 4 residues of the CDR3 end, and the germline J gene fills in the rest. The same CDR3 is also encoded by other DNA sequences in this sample. The V and J genes are TRBV13-2 and TRBJ2-7; a weak D match, TRBD1 (5 bases). With 1 base removed from V and 0 bases from J, the gap between germline ends came to 8 bases. This CDR3 comprises 14 residues. The germline V gene encodes CDR1 NNHNN and CDR2 SYGAGS (reference sequence). CDR3 DNA (partial): TGTGCCAGCGGTGATAACAGGAGCTCCTAT. This sequence encodes CASGDNRSSY. The CDR3 as a whole reads CASGDNRSSYEQYF.

This clone has just a few counts. Gene names refer to mouse genes. The CDR3 end falls 4 residues outside the read, so it is completed with the germline J gene. This rearrangement joins TRBV13-1 to TRBJ1-1, with a possible D match to TRBD1 (5 bases). The CDR3 length is 14 residues. The V and J ends lost 0 bases and 4 bases respectively, with 10 bases between them. Germline V gene lookup returns CDR1 NSHNY and CDR2 SYGAGN. This CDR3 reads CASSDGAGRTEVFF. The sequenced part of the CDR3 DNA is TGTGCCAGCAGTGATGGGGCAGGGCGCACA.

The sample holds a few counts of this clone. Each gene name is a mouse one. The DNA ends 4 residues before the CDR3 does, and the rest of the CDR3 is filled in from the germline J gene. Other DNA sequences in this specimen translate into the identical CDR3. J is TRBJ2-5 and V is TRBV14, with D perhaps matching TRBD2 (6 bases). This CDR3 has 13 amino acids. The V end lost 5 bases, the J end lost 2 bases, and 9 bases lay between the germline ends. The germline V gene has CDR1 SGHDT and CDR2 FRDEAV. CDR3 bases read: TGTGCCAGCAGCCCGACTGGCCAAGAC. Translating gives CASSPTGQD. Given in full, the CDR3 is CASSPTGQDTQYF.

This clone showed up just a few times. The genes and germline here are from mouse. The DNA ends 4 residues before the CDR3 does, and the rest of the CDR3 is filled in from the germline J gene. This specimen includes other DNA sequences encoding the same CDR3. The V gene is TRBV13-1, the J gene TRBJ2-5; a weak D match, TRBD2 (6 bases). The CDR3 is 14 residues long. CDR1 and CDR2 from the germline V gene are NSHNY and SYGAGN. Incomplete CDR3 DNA: TGTGCCAGCAGTGATGCGGGGGGTACCGAC. It is translated as CASSDAGGTD. The full CDR3 reads CASSDAGGTDTQYF.

This clone has just a few counts. Gene names denote mouse genes. The CDR3 is cut off 4 residues early in the read; its end comes from the germline J gene. The chain carries TRBV13-3 and TRBJ2-3; 10 bases align to TRBD2. This CDR3 region has 19 residues. Germline V lookup: CDR1 NNHDY, CDR2 SYVADS. J lost 0 bases, V lost 1 base, and 11 bases had no gene match. CDR3 sequence reads: CASSDFLGGHQGSAETLYF. The sequenced CDR3 bases are TGTGCCAGCAGTGATTTCCTGGGGGGGCATCAGGGGAGTGCAGAA.

Only a few counts were recorded for this clone. These gene names are mouse names. The missing CDR3 end, 4 residues past where the read stops, is filled in from the germline J gene. Other DNA sequences within the sample encode an identical CDR3. The chain combines TRBV13-1 with TRBJ2-1; 13 positions match TRBD2. The CDR3 totals 15 residues. Germline V lookup: CDR1 NSHNY, CDR2 SYGAGN. The trim removed 3 bases at V and 3 bases at J, leaving 0 bases unmatched. The sequenced CDR3 bases are TGTGCCAGCAGTGGGGACTGGGGGGGCTATGCT. This gives the protein CASSGDWGGYA. The entire CDR3 is CASSGDWGGYAEQFF.

This clone showed up just a few times. Mouse gene names and germline throughout. Read coverage stops 4 residues before the CDR3 terminus; the germline J gene supplies the remainder. The chain has TRBV31 and TRBJ1-2; 7 bases line up with TRBD1. V shed 0 bases and J 2 bases; nucleotides not matched to a gene: 3. CDR1 is GKSSPN, CDR2 SITVG, per germline. CDR3 length equals 14 residues. The covered CDR3 bases are TGTGCCTGGAGTCTATTCAGGGGGAACTCC. Protein product: CAWSLFRGNS. The complete CDR3 protein is CAWSLFRGNSDYTF.

As to this clone: The listed genes are named as in mouse. The observed sequence ends 4 residues before the CDR3 terminus, with the missing tail filled in from the germline J gene. The rearrangement uses TRBV19 and TRBJ1-2; the match to TRBD1 covers 7 bases. Germline trimming cut 2 bases from V and 3 bases from J; bases unmatched to any gene: 7. Germline V CDR1 and CDR2: FNHDT, SITEND (reference sequence). CDR3 length equals 15 residues. The CDR3 is CASSMKGARDSDYTF. The CDR3 bases that were read are TGTGCCAGCAGTATGAAGGGGGCAAGGGACTCC.

This clone was counted a few times. The gene names here belong to mouse. The observed sequence ends 4 residues before the CDR3 terminus, with the missing tail filled in from the germline J gene. This sequence joins TRBV13-2 and TRBJ2-5, with 8 bases lining up with TRBD2. Germline V gene sequence: CDR1 NNHNN, CDR2 SYGAGS (reference sequence). The length of the CDR3 is 15 residues. CDR3 amino acids: CASGDAVLGEDTQYF. Incomplete CDR3 DNA: TGTGCCAGCGGTGATGCGGTACTGGGGGAAGAC.

This clone was detected only a few times. The genes and germline here are from mouse. The read gets to within 4 residues of the CDR3 end, and the germline J gene fills in the rest. The V gene is TRBV19, the J gene TRBJ2-2; 13 bases are a match to TRBD2. This CDR3 has 17 residues. With V trimmed by 5 bases and J by 0 bases, 4 bases remained unmatched. Germline CDR1 is FNHDT and CDR2 is SITEND (reference sequence). The CDR3 sequence: CASRGTGGVANTGQLYF. The covered CDR3 bases are TGTGCCAGCAGAGGGACTGGGGGGGTTGCAAACACCGGG.

Regarding this clone: Gene names are the mouse ones. The read terminates 4 residues ahead of where the CDR3 ends, so the germline J gene completes it. This chain connects TRBV13-1 to TRBJ1-1; D possibly corresponds to TRBD1 (6 bases). The CDR3 consists of 13 residues. CDR1 and CDR2 (germline): NSHNY, SYGAGN. The CDR3 bases that were read are TGTGCCAGCAGTGACCCGGGACACCAA. Encoded protein: CASSDPGHQ. The whole CDR3 region reads CASSDPGHQEVFF.

To note about this clone: Germline and genes here are mouse. The read ends 4 residues early relative to the CDR3; the germline J gene fills the gap. The sample holds other DNA sequences that translate to the same CDR3. The V and J genes are TRBV17 and TRBJ2-7, with D perhaps TRBD1 (6 bases). CDR1 and CDR2 (germline): MNHDT, YYDKIL. The CDR3 runs 11 residues. CDR3 amino acids: CASSTGDEQYF. CDR3 DNA (partial): TGTGCTAGCAGTACAGGGGAT.

Only a few counts were recorded for this clone. Here the gene names and germline are mouse. The read is 4 residues too short to cover the CDR3 end, so that end is filled in from the germline J gene. This sequence joins TRBV1 and TRBJ2-4; D perhaps matches TRBD2 (6 bases). The length of the CDR3 is 16 residues. Germline V CDR1 and CDR2: NSQYPW, LRSPGD (reference sequence). With 0 bases removed from V and 2 bases from J, the gap between germline ends came to 12 bases. The CDR3 DNA, read in part, is TGCACCTGCAGTGCAGATCGGCTGGGACTTCAAAAC. Translating gives CTCSADRLGLQN. The full CDR3 is CTCSADRLGLQNTLYF.

This clone was seen more than once but under ten times. Gene names and germline refer to mouse. With the read ending 4 residues before the CDR3 end, the germline J gene is used to fill in that end. The chain employs TRBV5 and TRBJ2-3; D may be TRBD1 (5 bases). This CDR3 comprises 16 residues. Trimming cost V 0 bases and J 1 base, with 11 bases left between them. Germline V gene sequence: CDR1 LGHNA, CDR2 YNLKQL (reference sequence). Incomplete CDR3 DNA: TGTGCCAGCAGCCAAGAGGGCAGGGCGGGTGCAGAA. This codes for CASSQEGRAGAE. The complete CDR3 reads CASSQEGRAGAETLYF.

This clone was detected a few times. Genes here carry mouse names. The CDR3 end lies 4 residues beyond the end of the read and is filled in from the germline J gene. Other nucleotide sequences from this sample produce the same CDR3. The V and J genes are TRBV19 and TRBJ1-1; TRBD1 aligns across 7 bases. There are 14 residues in the CDR3. Per germline, CDR1 FNHDT and CDR2 SITEND (reference sequence). The trim removed 4 bases at V and 0 bases at J, leaving 3 bases unmatched. This chain's CDR3 is CASSLGQPNTEVFF. The covered CDR3 bases are TGTGCCAGCAGTCTGGGACAGCCAAACACA.

This clone has only a few counts. Genes here carry mouse names. This same CDR3 is encoded by further DNA sequences in the sample. This CDR3 reads CASSGGGAAETLYF. CDR3 DNA, as far as it was read: TGTGCCAGCAGTGGTGGGGGGGCTGCAGAA. V usage is TRBV13-1 and J usage is TRBJ2-3, with 9 bases aligning to TRBD2. The sequence runs out 4 residues before the end of the CDR3; the remainder is reconstructed from the germline J gene. The CDR3 is 14 residues long. Germline V gene sequence: CDR1 NSHNY, CDR2 SYGAGN. J gave up 2 bases and V 3 bases, and 1 base lay outside the gene matches.

This clone has just a few counts. All gene names here are mouse names. The read halts 4 residues ahead of the CDR3 end, with the missing end drawn from the germline J gene. This chain connects TRBV13-1 to TRBJ1-2; TRBD1 agrees at 8 bases. The CDR3 loop spans 13 amino acids. The germline CDR1 and CDR2 sequences are NSHNY and SYGAGN. CDR3 DNA (partial): TGTGCCAGCAGTGATGGACAGGGGTCC. It translates to CASSDGQGS. The full CDR3 sequence reads CASSDGQGSDYTF.

This clone was picked up a small number of times. Mouse germline and gene names are used. Sequencing ends 4 residues short of the CDR3 end; the germline J gene provides the rest. V is TRBV13-1 and J is TRBJ2-7; no firm D call. Germline-derived CDR1 and CDR2 are NSHNY and SYGAGN. Trimming stripped 0 bases from V and 3 bases from J, with 7 bases between. This CDR3 region has 13 residues. The DNA read from the CDR3 is TGTGCCAGCAGTGATGTCAAAAACTAT. This sequence encodes CASSDVKNY. The whole CDR3 sequence is CASSDVKNYEQYF.

This clone occurred a few times. Mouse gene names and germline throughout. The read finishes 4 residues shy of the CDR3 end, and the germline J gene is used to complete it. V and J are TRBV13-3 and TRBJ2-5; D is possibly TRBD1 (6 bases). Per germline, CDR1 NNHDY and CDR2 SYVADS. The CDR3 is made up of 12 amino acids. This chain's CDR3 is CASSEQGDTQYF. The CDR3 bases that were read are TGTGCCAGCAGTGAACAGGGAGAC. Drawing the rest from reference TRBV13-3 and TRBJ2-5, the complete variable domain is EAAVTQSPRSKVAVTGGKVTLSCHQTNNHDYMYWYRQDTGHGLRLIHYSYVADSTEKGDIPDGYKASRPSQENFSLILELASLSQTAVYFCASSEQGDTQYFGPGTRLLVL.

On this clone: Each gene name is a mouse one. CDR3 DNA, as far as it was read: TGTGCCAGCAGTCCGACAGGGGAGTTAGAC. The encoded protein is CASSPTGELD. In full, the CDR3 reads CASSPTGELDTQYF. The gene calls are TRBV19 and TRBJ2-5; the match to TRBD1 covers 8 bases. The read finishes 4 residues shy of the CDR3 end, and the germline J gene is used to complete it. The CDR3 sequence is 14 residues long. Germline CDR1 FNHDT, CDR2 SITEND (reference sequence).

This clone turned up a few times. Germline and genes: mouse. The missing CDR3 end, 4 residues past where the read stops, is filled in from the germline J gene. The V gene is TRBV1, the J gene TRBJ2-1; 8 positions match TRBD2. The germline CDR1 and CDR2 sequences are NSQYPW and LRSPGD (reference sequence). The V gene end was trimmed by 4 bases and the J gene end by 4 bases; junction bases not matched to a gene: 3. This CDR3 region has 14 residues. The CDR3 bases that were read are TGCACCTGCAGTGGGACTGGGCTTTATGCT. Amino acid sequence: CTCSGTGLYA. The whole CDR3 protein is CTCSGTGLYAEQFF.

As regards this clone: Mouse names are used for the genes. The observed sequence ends 4 residues before the CDR3 terminus, with the missing tail filled in from the germline J gene. This sample includes further DNA sequences coding for the same CDR3. The gene calls are TRBV1 and TRBJ2-2; D remains ambiguous. Germline CDR1 reads NSQYPW; CDR2 reads LRSPGD (reference sequence). The V gene lost 0 bases and the J gene lost 3 bases, with 8 bases spanning the gap. The CDR3 is made up of 15 amino acids. The CDR3 here is CTCSADQQDTGQLYF. CDR3 bases read: TGCACCTGCAGTGCAGACCAGCAGGACACCGGG.

About this clone itself: Gene names and germline match the mouse. Read data end 4 residues before the CDR3 end; the end is taken from the germline J gene. The chain has TRBV13-1 and TRBJ2-4, with D possibly matching TRBD1 (5 bases). Trimming removed 0 bases at V and 0 bases at J, with 11 bases between. The V gene's germline CDR1 is NSHNY and CDR2 SYGAGN. The length of the CDR3 is 16 residues. The CDR3 spells CASSDAQAPSQNTLYF. CDR3 bases read: TGTGCCAGCAGTGATGCACAGGCTCCTAGTCAAAAC.

In its sample, this clone was seen a few times. The listed genes are named as in mouse. The sequenced fragment ends 3 residues before the CDR3 boundary, so the rest is inferred from the germline J gene. This chain uses TRBV3 with TRBJ1-6, with no clear D. TRBJ1-6 is annotated as an ORF whose role is uncertain. Germline V CDR1 and CDR2: SNHLY, FYNGKV (reference sequence). This CDR3 contains 14 residues. The V gene lost 1 base and the J gene lost 5 bases, with 6 bases spanning the gap. Partial CDR3 DNA: TGTGCCAGCAGCTTAGGTAGGGATAATTCGCCC. This encodes CASSLGRDNSP. The whole CDR3 protein reads CASSLGRDNSPLYF.

Remarks on this clone: Here the gene names and germline are mouse. The missing CDR3 end, 4 residues past where the read stops, is filled in from the germline J gene. The chain employs TRBV19 and TRBJ2-1; TRBD2 is a possible D gene (6 bases). Trimming removed 2 bases from V and 3 bases from J, with 9 bases in between. This CDR3 region has 14 residues. The germline gives CDR1 FNHDT, CDR2 SITEND (reference sequence). The CDR3 loop reads CASSIWGVYAEQFF. The DNA read from the CDR3 is TGTGCCAGCAGTATCTGGGGAGTCTATGCT.